This T cell receptor (beta chain) was identified during a study of T-cell reconstitution after alpha-beta-depleted transplantation in children. Study results and caveats: After one year, T-cell counts and TCRbeta diversity mostly came from new T cells. Surviving recipient T cells and thymic progenitors underlay high day-60 TCRbeta diversity in some patients. At around two months after transplant, the alpha-beta T cells were reportedly derived from several hundred expanded clones that came from non-depleted graft cells.

This clonotype turned up a few times. The antigen remains unidentified. Preparation of the TCRbeta library involved a method that used unique molecular identifiers. TCRdb reanalysed the PCR reads using MiXCR and keeps one entry per CDR3 protein. The sample lists about 300,000 distinct CDR3 sequences, 10% occurring once. Germline V lookup: CDR1 DFQATT, CDR2 SNEGSKA (reference sequence). V lost 2 bases and J 3 bases, leaving 11 bases between the germline ends. The CDR3 runs to 15 residues. The chain couples TRBV20-1 to TRBJ1-6; possible D gene TRBD1, 5 bases. The sequenced sample was PBMCs, obtained before TCRalphabeta/CD19-depleted stem cell transplant. The receptor's source is a boy under three years old with acute myeloid leukemia, due to receive a stem cell transplant. The CDR3 DNA is TGCAGTGCTAGATCCCAGGGCGGCTATAATTCACCCCTCCACTTT. Translated: CSARSQGGYNSPLHF.